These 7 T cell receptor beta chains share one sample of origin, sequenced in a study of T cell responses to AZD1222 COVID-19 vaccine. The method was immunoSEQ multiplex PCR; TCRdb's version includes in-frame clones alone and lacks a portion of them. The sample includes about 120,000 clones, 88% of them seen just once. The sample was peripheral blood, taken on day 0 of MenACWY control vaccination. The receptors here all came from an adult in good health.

CDR3 region: CASSITQDYEQYF. Written as DNA, the CDR3 is TGTGCCAGTAGTATAACCCAGGACTACGAGCAGTACTTC. The chain couples TRBV19 to TRBJ2-7; no definite D call. CDR1 LNHDA and CDR2 SQIVND come from the germline V gene (reference sequence). The CDR3 spans 13 residues. Trimming shortened V by 2 bases and J by 3 bases, and 8 bases separated the two germline ends.

CDR3 protein: CASSSSGGKSTEAFF. The CDR3 region has the DNA TGTGCCAGCAGTTCGAGCGGGGGAAAGAGCACTGAAGCTTTCTTT. This sequence joins TRBV28 and TRBJ1-1; D is perhaps TRBD1 (5 bases). There are 15 residues in the CDR3. CDR1 is MDHEN and CDR2 is SYDVKM in the germline V gene. The ends were cut back, 4 bases at V and 4 bases at J, with 16 bases in the middle.

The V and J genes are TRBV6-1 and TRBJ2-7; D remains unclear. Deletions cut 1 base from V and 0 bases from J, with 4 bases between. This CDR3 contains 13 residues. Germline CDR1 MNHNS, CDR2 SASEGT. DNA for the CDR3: TGTGCCAGCAGTGAAGTCGACTCCTACGAGCAGTACTTC. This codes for CASSEVDSYEQYF.

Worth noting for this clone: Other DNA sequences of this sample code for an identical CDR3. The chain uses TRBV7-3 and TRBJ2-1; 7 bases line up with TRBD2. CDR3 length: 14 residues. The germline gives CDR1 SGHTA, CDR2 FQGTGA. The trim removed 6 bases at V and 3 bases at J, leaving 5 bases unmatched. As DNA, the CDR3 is TGTGCCAGCAGTGCCGGCGGGGGCTACAATGAGCAGTTCTTC. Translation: CASSAGGGYNEQFF.

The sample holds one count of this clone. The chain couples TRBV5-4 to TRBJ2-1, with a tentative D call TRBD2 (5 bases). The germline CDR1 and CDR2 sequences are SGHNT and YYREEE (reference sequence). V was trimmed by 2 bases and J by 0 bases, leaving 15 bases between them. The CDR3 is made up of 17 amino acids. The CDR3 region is CASSFLLGGRSYNEQFF. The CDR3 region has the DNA TGTGCCAGCAGCTTCTTACTAGGCGGGCGCTCCTACAATGAGCAGTTCTTC.

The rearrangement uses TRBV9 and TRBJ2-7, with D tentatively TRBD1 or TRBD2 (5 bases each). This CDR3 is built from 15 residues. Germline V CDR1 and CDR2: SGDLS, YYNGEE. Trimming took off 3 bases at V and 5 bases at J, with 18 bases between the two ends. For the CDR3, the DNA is TGTGCCAGCAGCGCCTCTCTCGGGGCCCTCGACGAGCAGTACTTC. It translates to CASSASLGALDEQYF. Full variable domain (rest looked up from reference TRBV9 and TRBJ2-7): DSGVTQTPKHLITATGQRVTLRCSPRSGDLSVYWYQQSLDQGLQFLIQYYNGEERAKGNILERFSAQQFPDLHSELNLSSLELGDSALYFCASSASLGALDEQYFGPGTRLTVT.

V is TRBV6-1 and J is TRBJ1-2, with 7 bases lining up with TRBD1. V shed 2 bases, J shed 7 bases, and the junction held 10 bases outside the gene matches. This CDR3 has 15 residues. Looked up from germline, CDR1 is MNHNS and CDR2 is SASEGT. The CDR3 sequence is CASSELTGDGSGYTF. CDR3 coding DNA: TGTGCCAGCAGTGAACTCACAGGGGATGGTAGTGGCTACACCTTC.